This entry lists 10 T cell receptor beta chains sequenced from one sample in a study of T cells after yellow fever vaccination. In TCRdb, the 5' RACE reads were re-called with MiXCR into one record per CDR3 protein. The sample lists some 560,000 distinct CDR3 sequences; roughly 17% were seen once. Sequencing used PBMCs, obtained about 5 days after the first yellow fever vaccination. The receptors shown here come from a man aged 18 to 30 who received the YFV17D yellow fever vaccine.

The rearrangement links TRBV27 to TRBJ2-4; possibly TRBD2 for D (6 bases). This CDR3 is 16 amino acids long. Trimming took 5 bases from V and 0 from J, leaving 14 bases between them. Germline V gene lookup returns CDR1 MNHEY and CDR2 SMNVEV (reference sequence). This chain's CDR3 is CASSPLGGEAKNIQYF. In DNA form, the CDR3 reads TGTGCCAGCAGTCCCCTGGGCGGGGAAGCCAAAAACATTCAGTACTTC.

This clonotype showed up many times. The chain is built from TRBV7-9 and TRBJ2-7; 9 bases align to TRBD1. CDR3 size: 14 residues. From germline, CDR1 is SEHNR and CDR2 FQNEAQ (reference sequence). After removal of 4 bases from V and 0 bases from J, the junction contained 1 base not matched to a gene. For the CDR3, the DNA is TGTGCCAGCAGCTCACAGGGGGCCTCCTACGAGCAGTACTTC. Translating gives CASSSQGASYEQYF.

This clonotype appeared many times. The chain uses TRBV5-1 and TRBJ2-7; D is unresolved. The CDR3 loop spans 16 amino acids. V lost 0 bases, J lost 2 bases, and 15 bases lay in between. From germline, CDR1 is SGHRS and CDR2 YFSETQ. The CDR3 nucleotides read TGCGCCAGCAGCTTGGCCGGCCAGGAACCCCCCTACGAGCAGTACTTC. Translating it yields CASSLAGQEPPYEQYF. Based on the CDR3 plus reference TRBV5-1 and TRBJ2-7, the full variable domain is KAGVTQTPRYLIKTRGQQVTLSCSPISGHRSVSWYQQTPGQGLQFLFEYFSETQRNKGNFPGRFSGRQFSNSRSEMNVSTLELGDSALYLCASSLAGQEPPYEQYFGPGTRLTVT.

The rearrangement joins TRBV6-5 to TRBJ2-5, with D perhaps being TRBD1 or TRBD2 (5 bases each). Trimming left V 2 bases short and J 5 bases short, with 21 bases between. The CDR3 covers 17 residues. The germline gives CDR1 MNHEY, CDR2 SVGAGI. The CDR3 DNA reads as TGTGCCAGCAGTTACGCCGAAGGGACCACCTTTGGGGAGACCCAGTACTTC. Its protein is CASSYAEGTTFGETQYF.

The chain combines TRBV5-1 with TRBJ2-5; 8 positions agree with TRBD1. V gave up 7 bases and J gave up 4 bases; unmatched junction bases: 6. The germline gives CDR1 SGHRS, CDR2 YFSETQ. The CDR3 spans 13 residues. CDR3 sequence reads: CASYRGWGETQYF. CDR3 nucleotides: TGCGCCAGCTACAGGGGGTGGGGAGAGACCCAGTACTTC.

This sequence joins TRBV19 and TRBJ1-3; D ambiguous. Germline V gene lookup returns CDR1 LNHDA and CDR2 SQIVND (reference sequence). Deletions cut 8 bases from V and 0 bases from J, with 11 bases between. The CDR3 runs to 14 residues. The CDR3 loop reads CASDSFSSGNTIYF. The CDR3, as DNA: TGTGCCAGTGATAGCTTCAGCTCTGGAAACACCATATATTTT.

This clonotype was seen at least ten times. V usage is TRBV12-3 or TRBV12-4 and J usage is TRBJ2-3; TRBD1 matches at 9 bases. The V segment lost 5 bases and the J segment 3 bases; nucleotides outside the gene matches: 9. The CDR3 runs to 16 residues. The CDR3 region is CASSPGTGIRTDTQYF. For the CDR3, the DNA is TGTGCCAGCAGTCCCGGGACAGGGATTAGGACAGATACGCAGTATTTT.

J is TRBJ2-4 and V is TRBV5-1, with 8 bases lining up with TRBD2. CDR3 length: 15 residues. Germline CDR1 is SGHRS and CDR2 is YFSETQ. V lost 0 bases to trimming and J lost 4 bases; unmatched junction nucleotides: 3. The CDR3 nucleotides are TGCGCCAGCAGCTTGGCGGGGACTAGTAAAAACATTCAGTACTTC. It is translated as CASSLAGTSKNIQYF.

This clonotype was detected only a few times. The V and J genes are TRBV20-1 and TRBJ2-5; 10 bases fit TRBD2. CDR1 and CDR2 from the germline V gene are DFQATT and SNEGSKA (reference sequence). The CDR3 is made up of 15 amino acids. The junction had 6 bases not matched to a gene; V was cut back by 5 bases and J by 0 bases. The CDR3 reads CSASSGGAYQETQYF. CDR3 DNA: TGCAGTGCTTCCAGCGGGGGGGCGTACCAAGAGACCCAGTACTTC.

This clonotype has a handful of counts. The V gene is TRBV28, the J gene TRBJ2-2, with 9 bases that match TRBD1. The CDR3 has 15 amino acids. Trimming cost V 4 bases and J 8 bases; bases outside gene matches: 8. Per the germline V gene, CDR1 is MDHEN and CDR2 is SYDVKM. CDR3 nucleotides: TGTGCCAGCAGTTCCCGGGACAGGGTCAGTGGGGAGCTGTTTTTT. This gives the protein CASSSRDRVSGELFF.